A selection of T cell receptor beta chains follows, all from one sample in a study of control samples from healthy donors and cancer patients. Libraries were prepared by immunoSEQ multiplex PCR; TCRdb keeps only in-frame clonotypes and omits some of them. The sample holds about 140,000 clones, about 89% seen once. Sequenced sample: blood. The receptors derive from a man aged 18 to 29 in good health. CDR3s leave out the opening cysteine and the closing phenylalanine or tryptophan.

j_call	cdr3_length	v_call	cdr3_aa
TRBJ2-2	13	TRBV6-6	ASSITSGGSGELF
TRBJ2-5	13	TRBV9	ASSVAGTGQETQY
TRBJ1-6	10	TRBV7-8	ASSFAESPLH
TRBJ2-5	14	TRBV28	ASSLFQGGDQETQY
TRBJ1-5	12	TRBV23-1	ASSQSAGEQPQH
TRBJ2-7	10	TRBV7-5	VRSPSTYEQY
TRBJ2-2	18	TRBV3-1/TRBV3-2	ASSLTNGLAGGRSTGELF
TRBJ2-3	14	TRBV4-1	ASSQVLAGDTDTQY
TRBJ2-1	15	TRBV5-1	ASSLDLGGSSYNEQF
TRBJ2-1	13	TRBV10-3	AISVRDRDGNEQF
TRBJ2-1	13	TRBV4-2	ASSRGGGEYNEQF
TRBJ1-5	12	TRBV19	ASSIRADNQPQH
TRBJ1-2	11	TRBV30	AWRNLWGYGYT
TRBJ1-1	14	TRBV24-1	ATNFLGLTMNTEAF
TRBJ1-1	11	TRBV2	ASSGEGNTEAF
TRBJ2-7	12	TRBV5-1	ASSADRGRYEQY
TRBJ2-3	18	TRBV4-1	ASSQRRSSGGKTSTDTQY
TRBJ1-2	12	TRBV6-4	ASSDGRIGYGYT
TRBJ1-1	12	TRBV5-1	ASSSHLRGGEAF
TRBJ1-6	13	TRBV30	AWSVLNGGNSPLH